These 23 T cell receptor beta chains came from one sample sequenced in a study of cytomegalovirus exposure and HLA in healthy donors. The PCR was carried out with 60 Vbeta primers and 13 Jbeta primers. Some clones are missing from TCRdb's copy, which holds only in-frame ones; the method was immunoSEQ multiplex PCR. The sample shows 90,000 to 120,000 clones, roughly 82% of them seen only once. Sequences were obtained from PBMCs. The receptors were gathered from a man younger than 40 in good health and CMV-seropositive.

The V call is TRBV6-1, the J call TRBJ2-3; 8 nucleotides line up with TRBD2. Germline CDR1 MNHNS, CDR2 SASEGT. This CDR3 has 14 amino acids. V trimming: 5 bases; J trimming: 6 bases; junction bases outside the gene matches: 7. The CDR3 sequence: CASSRSGVADTQYF. The CDR3 DNA reads as TGTGCCAGCAGTCGTAGCGGGGTAGCCGATACGCAGTATTTT.

This clone was detected only a few times. V gene TRBV6-1 combines with J gene TRBJ2-2; unclear D gene. This CDR3 is 16 amino acids long. Germline V gene lookup returns CDR1 MNHNS and CDR2 SASEGT. The V and J ends lost 4 bases and 0 bases respectively, with 12 bases between them. CDR3 loop: CASSGSPVANTGELFF. As DNA, the CDR3 is TGTGCCAGCAGTGGATCTCCGGTCGCGAACACCGGGGAGCTGTTTTTT.

This clone has only one observation. The V gene is TRBV5-1, the J gene TRBJ1-1, with D tentatively TRBD1 (5 bases). The V gene's germline CDR1 is SGHRS and CDR2 YFSETQ. This CDR3 is 13 amino acids long. Trimming shortened V by 1 base and J by 2 bases, and 6 bases separated the two germline ends. CDR3: CASSLRGNTEAFF. In DNA form, the CDR3 reads TGCGCCAGCAGCTTGAGGGGAAACACTGAAGCTTTCTTT.

V is TRBV19 and J is TRBJ2-7; 11 bases line up with TRBD1. Trimming removed 9 bases from V and 8 bases from J; junction bases left unmatched: 9. CDR1 is LNHDA and CDR2 is SQIVND in the germline V gene (reference sequence). CDR3 length equals 13 residues. The CDR3 sequence is CASRPGQGGKQYF. For the CDR3, the DNA is TGTGCCAGCCGGCCGGGACAGGGGGGGAAGCAGTACTTC.

Regarding this clone: The same CDR3 can be traced to other DNA sequences in this sample. The genes are TRBV5-1 and TRBJ2-3, with D uncertain. Germline values: CDR1 SGHRS, CDR2 YFSETQ. The V gene lost 0 bases and the J gene lost 4 bases, with 3 bases spanning the gap. The CDR3 is made up of 12 amino acids. Here the CDR3 reads CASSLAADTQYF. CDR3 in DNA: TGCGCCAGCAGCTTGGCGGCAGATACGCAGTATTTT.

The rearrangement links TRBV21-1 to TRBJ1-6. TRBV21-1 is described as a pseudogene. The CDR3 is 19 residues long. CDR3 DNA sequence: TGTGCCAGCAGCAAAGACTACGGCTGGACTAGCTCCTATAATTCACCCCTCCACTTT. Translated: CASSKDYGWTSSYNSPLHF.

This clone was recorded once. The chain couples TRBV9 to TRBJ1-2; possible D gene TRBD1, 5 bases. The CDR3 covers 11 residues. Trimming removed 7 bases at V and 5 bases at J, with 9 bases between. Germline lookup yields CDR1 SGDLS and CDR2 YYNGEE. CDR3 in DNA: TGTGCCAGCCAGGGTCCTTATGGCTACACCTTC. Translated: CASQGPYGYTF.

Turning to this clone: The identical CDR3 is also encoded by other nucleotide sequences in the sample. This chain connects TRBV4-1 to TRBJ2-5, with D unclear. CDR3 length equals 15 residues. Looked up from germline, CDR1 is MGHRA and CDR2 is YSYEKL. The V and J ends lost 0 bases and 1 base respectively, with 9 bases between them. In DNA, the CDR3 is TGCGCCAGCAGCCAAGATTCGGGTAGCCAAGAGACCCAGTACTTC. Encoded protein: CASSQDSGSQETQYF.

The chain has TRBV9 and TRBJ2-7; TRBD2 matches 9 bases. Trimming took 6 bases from V and 5 from J; bases not matched to a gene: 12. The CDR3 extends over 15 amino acids. CDR1 SGDLS and CDR2 YYNGEE come from the germline V gene. The CDR3 sequence is CASKHAGLAIHEQYF. CDR3 DNA: TGTGCCAGCAAACATGCGGGACTAGCTATCCACGAGCAGTACTTC.

J is TRBJ1-6 and V is TRBV12-5; D call uncertain. V was trimmed by 6 bases and J by 1 base, leaving 10 bases between them. The CDR3 has 15 residues. The germline V gene encodes CDR1 LGHNT and CDR2 FRNRAP. The CDR3 region is CASGPGSSYNSPLHF. CDR3 nucleotide sequence: TGTGCTAGTGGCCCGGGGTCTTCCTATAATTCACCCCTCCACTTT.

This chain connects TRBV6-5 to TRBJ2-7; TRBD2 aligns across 13 bases. Unmatched junction bases numbered 11, after V lost 6 bases and J lost 12 bases. Germline values: CDR1 MNHEY, CDR2 SVGAGI. The CDR3 spans 14 residues. CDR3 coding DNA: TGTGCCAGCAGCCCCGGACTAGCGGGGGAAGCACGGTACTTC. Protein product: CASSPGLAGEARYF.

The chain links TRBV7-2 to TRBJ1-1, with 9 bases identical to TRBD1. CDR1 is SGHTA, CDR2 FQGNSA, per germline. V shed 5 bases and J 0 bases; nucleotides not matched to a gene: 7. The CDR3 is 16 residues long. The CDR3 is CASSLDRGGVNTEAFF. CDR3 in DNA: TGTGCCAGCAGCCTGGACAGGGGAGGAGTGAACACTGAAGCTTTCTTT.

The rearrangement links TRBV30 to TRBJ1-1; D perhaps matches TRBD1 (5 bases). The CDR3 totals 13 residues. From germline, CDR1 is GTSNPN and CDR2 SVGIG (reference sequence). Trimming took off 2 bases at V and 3 bases at J, with 10 bases between the two ends. This CDR3 reads CAWSRGWDTEAFF. In DNA form, the CDR3 reads TGTGCCTGGAGTAGGGGATGGGACACTGAAGCTTTCTTT.

The chain recombines TRBV5-1 with TRBJ2-2; a weak D match, TRBD1 (5 bases). The CDR3 has 15 residues. The germline V gene has CDR1 SGHRS and CDR2 YFSETQ. The V end lost 3 bases, the J end lost 1 base, and 10 bases lay between the germline ends. The CDR3 here is CASSYLTENTGELFF. As DNA, the CDR3 is TGCGCCAGCAGCTACCTGACAGAGAACACCGGGGAGCTGTTTTTT.

V usage is TRBV10-2 and J usage is TRBJ2-4, with 7 positions matching TRBD1. This CDR3 has 14 amino acids. V gave up 5 bases and J gave up 6 bases; unmatched junction bases: 7. From germline, CDR1 is WSHSY and CDR2 SAAADI. As DNA, the CDR3 is TGCGCCAGCAGTCTGGACAGGTTCGGAAACATTCAGTACTTC. It yields the protein CASSLDRFGNIQYF.

V gene TRBV7-9 combines with J gene TRBJ2-5; 8 bases agree with TRBD1. The trim removed 5 bases at V and 4 bases at J, leaving 9 bases unmatched. The germline V gene has CDR1 SEHNR and CDR2 FQNEAQ (reference sequence). The CDR3 contains 15 residues. CDR3 sequence (DNA): TGTGCCAGCAGCCGACAGGGGCTGGCTGGAGAGACCCAGTACTTC. It encodes CASSRQGLAGETQYF.

The genes are TRBV5-1 and TRBJ2-3, with a weak D call TRBD2 (6 bases). This CDR3 spans 14 amino acids. The V gene lost 4 bases and the J gene lost 2 bases, with 11 bases spanning the gap. Germline CDR1 SGHRS, CDR2 YFSETQ. This CDR3 reads CASSGGGYTDTQYF. The CDR3 bases are TGCGCCAGCAGCGGCGGAGGGTACACAGATACGCAGTATTTT.

V usage is TRBV10-3 and J usage is TRBJ1-6; unclear D gene. The CDR3 sequence is 14 residues long. Germline V gene data show CDR1 as ENHRY and CDR2 as SYGVKD. Trimming removed 4 bases from V and 7 bases from J, with 11 bases in between. The DNA for the CDR3 is TGTGCCATCAGTGTCCGGGAGGGCAATTCACCCCTCCACTTT. It codes for CAISVREGNSPLHF.

The rearrangement uses TRBV5-1 and TRBJ2-4; TRBD2 agrees at 7 bases. Trimming took 4 bases from V and 7 from J; bases not matched to a gene: 2. The germline gives CDR1 SGHRS, CDR2 YFSETQ. The CDR3 runs 12 residues. CDR3: CASSAGGNIQYF. The CDR3 DNA sequence: TGCGCCAGCAGCGCCGGGGGGAACATTCAGTACTTC.

The CDR3 spells CASSVHSGGSSQYF. CDR3 nucleotide sequence: TGTGCCAGCAGCGTTCATAGCGGGGGGTCTTCACAATACTTC. The chain combines TRBV9 with TRBJ2-5; 10 bases align to TRBD2. J lost 14 bases, V lost 2 bases, and 12 bases had no gene match. Germline lookup yields CDR1 SGDLS and CDR2 YYNGEE. This CDR3 spans 14 amino acids.

This chain links TRBV11-3 with TRBJ2-3; D unclear. This CDR3 is built from 13 residues. V dropped 1 base and J dropped 8 bases, with 10 bases sitting between them. CDR1 and CDR2 from the germline V gene are SGHNT and YENEEA. CDR3 sequence: CASSLGALTTQYF. The DNA of the CDR3 is TGTGCCAGCAGCTTAGGAGCGTTAACTACGCAGTATTTT.

The V and J genes are TRBV11-3 and TRBJ2-1; the match to TRBD1 covers 9 bases. V trimming: 4 bases; J trimming: 0 bases; junction bases outside the gene matches: 16. This CDR3 has 20 amino acids. Germline CDR1 is SGHNT and CDR2 is YENEEA. For the CDR3, the DNA is TGTGCCAGCAGCTCCCCCCCGGGACAGGGCAGCACTTTCTCCTACAATGAGCAGTTCTTC. Amino acids: CASSSPPGQGSTFSYNEQFF.

V gene TRBV10-2 combines with J gene TRBJ2-3; the match to TRBD2 covers 7 bases. Losses at the gene ends were 7 bases for V and 3 bases for J; bases not matched to a gene: 10. The V gene's germline CDR1 is WSHSY and CDR2 SAAADI. This CDR3 region has 15 residues. CDR3 region: CASTFSAGETDTQYF. The CDR3 DNA follows: TGCGCCAGCACCTTTAGCGCGGGGGAAACAGATACGCAGTATTTT.